This T cell receptor (beta chain) emerged from a study of blood T cells in healthy people across ages. This clonotype was observed a handful of times. Germline V gives CDR1 SGHTA, CDR2 FQGNSA. V shed 0 bases and J shed 3 bases, with 15 bases lying between them. The CDR3 has 16 residues. Extractions gave at least 5.5 micrograms of total RNA per sample. Through a sample-barcoded 5' primer and a J-beta primer mix, a second PCR was run for roughly 6 to 12 cycles. From the 5' RACE reads, TCRdb called clonotypes with MiXCR, one entry per CDR3 protein. The table shows 1.5 million to 1.9 million distinct CDR3 sequences, with about 42% occurring only once.

The sample taken for sequencing was blood. The source of this sequence is a woman between 18 and 29 years old in good health. The chain couples TRBV7-2 to TRBJ2-7; tentative D call: TRBD1 (5 bases). This CDR3 is CASSLAWADTDYEQYF. CDR3 nucleotides: TGTGCCAGCAGCTTAGCGTGGGCGGACACAGACTACGAGCAGTACTTC.